The entry below describes one T cell receptor beta chain. What it binds is not known. This entry belongs to a study of T cell responses to AZD1222 COVID-19 vaccine. General study points: Nearly half of spike-specific TCRs reportedly go after variant regions that carry no mutations.

Assay used: immunoSEQ multiplex PCR; TCRdb lists only in-frame clones, some missing. Of over 110,000 clones detected, about 90% appear once; the ten largest clones hold roughly 6%. The source of this sequence is an adult in good health. The input for sequencing was peripheral blood, taken on day 0 of AZD1222 vaccination.

The CDR3 reads CASSPTPTETQYF. CDR3 DNA sequence: TGTGCCAGCAGCCCTACACCCACAGAGACCCAGTACTTC. The chain combines TRBV7-3 with TRBJ2-5, with D unclear. With 5 bases removed from V and 4 bases from J, the gap between germline ends came to 11 bases. The CDR3 has 13 residues. Germline lookup yields CDR1 SGHTA and CDR2 FQGTGA.